The 10 T cell receptor beta chains in this list originate from one sample, sequenced in a study of shared clonotypes between healthy human individuals. Using immunoSEQ multiplex PCR, the repertoire was profiled, and TCRdb retains in-frame clones only, with some absent. The sample has roughly 500,000 clones; 90% to 96% are singletons. The sample taken for sequencing was naive CD4+ T cells sorted from blood. Subset: CD45RA+ positively selected. These TCRs come from a woman in her 30s in good health.

The chain combines TRBV5-1 with TRBJ2-4, with TRBD1 matching 9 bases. The germline V gene encodes CDR1 SGHRS and CDR2 YFSETQ. The CDR3 consists of 17 residues. The J segment lost 9 bases and the V segment lost 5 bases, leaving 18 bases of the junction unmatched. The CDR3 nucleotides are TGCGCCAGCAGACCCGGGACAGGGCTGACTAGGGGGGTCATTCAGTACTTC. This gives the protein CASRPGTGLTRGVIQYF.

The gene calls are TRBV6-4 and TRBJ2-1, with 9 bases fitting TRBD2. Trimming at V came to 7 bases and at J to 10 bases, leaving 8 bases not matched to a gene. Germline CDR1 MRHNA, CDR2 SNTAGT. CDR3 size: 13 residues. The CDR3 is CASMGLAGFEQFF. CDR3 DNA sequence: TGTGCCAGCATGGGTCTAGCGGGATTCGAGCAGTTCTTC.

J is TRBJ2-7 and V is TRBV5-4; tentatively, D is TRBD1 (6 bases). The CDR3 totals 15 residues. V lost 3 bases to trimming and J lost 3 bases, with 16 bases between them. Per germline, CDR1 SGHNT and CDR2 YYREEE (reference sequence). CDR3 region: CASSWGSGQYYEQYF. The CDR3 DNA sequence: TGTGCCAGCAGCTGGGGGTCTGGACAGTACTACGAGCAGTACTTC.

The chain is built from TRBV19 and TRBJ2-5; TRBD2 matches at 8 bases. TRBJ2-7 matches the DNA end more closely, so the J call is doubtful. Germline V lookup: CDR1 LNHDA, CDR2 SQIVND (reference sequence). The CDR3 is 15 amino acids. The CDR3 nucleotides read TGTGCCAGTAGTATAGGACTAGCGACCTCCTACGAGCAGTACTTC. Translation gives CASSIGLATSYEQYF.

The chain carries TRBV7-2 and TRBJ1-2, with TRBD1 matching over 9 bases. Germline assignment: CDR1 SGHTA and CDR2 FQGNSA. This CDR3 region has 15 residues. The V and J ends lost 5 bases and 6 bases, in that order; junction bases with no gene match: 10. The CDR3 DNA reads as TGTGCCAGCAGCGCCAGGACAGGGGTTATTGATGGCTACACCTTC. Translation: CASSARTGVIDGYTF.

The chain uses TRBV5-1 and TRBJ2-1; 11 positions match TRBD1. Looked up from germline, CDR1 is SGHRS and CDR2 is YFSETQ. This CDR3 comprises 16 residues. Trimming at V came to 1 base and at J to 8 bases, leaving 8 bases not matched to a gene. CDR3 sequence: CASSLSLGQGAYEQFF. The CDR3, as DNA: TGCGCCAGCAGCTTGTCTTTAGGACAGGGGGCCTATGAGCAGTTCTTC. Supplemented by reference TRBV5-1 and TRBJ2-1, the full variable domain reads KAGVTQTPRYLIKTRGQQVTLSCSPISGHRSVSWYQQTPGQGLQFLFEYFSETQRNKGNFPGRFSGRQFSNSRSEMNVSTLELGDSALYLCASSLSLGQGAYEQFFGPGTRLTVL.

With respect to this clone: Its ends do not fully match the called genes, so a read error is possible. The genes are TRBV28 and TRBJ2-7; no firm D call. Germline V gene data show CDR1 as MDHEN and CDR2 as SYDVKM. The CDR3 has 13 amino acids. The CDR3, as DNA: TGTGCCAGTATCGGCTTGCTCTCCGACGAGCAGTACTTC. It yields the protein CASIGLLSDEQYF.

This chain connects TRBV7-7 to TRBJ2-1; 9 bases fit TRBD2. The V and J ends lost 5 bases and 1 base, in that order; junction bases with no gene match: 12. The germline V gene has CDR1 SSHAT and CDR2 FNYEAQ (reference sequence). The length of the CDR3 is 18 residues. This CDR3 is CASSPTWAGGPSYNEQFF. CDR3 DNA sequence: TGTGCCAGCAGCCCCACTTGGGCGGGAGGGCCGTCCTACAATGAGCAGTTCTTC. Drawing the rest from reference TRBV7-7 and TRBJ2-1, the complete variable domain is GAGVSQSPRYKVTKRGQDVTLRCDPISSHATLYWYQQALGQGPEFLTYFNYEAQPDKSGLPSDRFSAERPEGSISTLTIQRTEQRDSAMYRCASSPTWAGGPSYNEQFFGPGTRLTVL.

The gene calls are TRBV27 and TRBJ2-7, with 11 positions matching TRBD1. Trimming removed 5 bases from V and 2 bases from J; junction bases left unmatched: 20. Germline CDR1 MNHEY, CDR2 SMNVEV (reference sequence). The CDR3 runs to 20 residues. The CDR3 DNA reads TGTGCCAGCAGTCCTCGGGACAGGGGGAGCTCTGGGGTATCTACCTACGAGCAGTACTTC. Protein sequence: CASSPRDRGSSGVSTYEQYF.

This chain connects TRBV19 to TRBJ1-5; TRBD1 matches 9 bases. Germline V lookup: CDR1 LNHDA, CDR2 SQIVND (reference sequence). The CDR3 is 16 residues long. V shed 5 bases, J shed 11 bases, and the junction held 16 bases outside the gene matches. The CDR3 protein is CASSVPWTGVDETQHF. The CDR3 DNA follows: TGTGCCAGTAGTGTCCCCTGGACAGGGGTGGACGAGACCCAGCATTTT.